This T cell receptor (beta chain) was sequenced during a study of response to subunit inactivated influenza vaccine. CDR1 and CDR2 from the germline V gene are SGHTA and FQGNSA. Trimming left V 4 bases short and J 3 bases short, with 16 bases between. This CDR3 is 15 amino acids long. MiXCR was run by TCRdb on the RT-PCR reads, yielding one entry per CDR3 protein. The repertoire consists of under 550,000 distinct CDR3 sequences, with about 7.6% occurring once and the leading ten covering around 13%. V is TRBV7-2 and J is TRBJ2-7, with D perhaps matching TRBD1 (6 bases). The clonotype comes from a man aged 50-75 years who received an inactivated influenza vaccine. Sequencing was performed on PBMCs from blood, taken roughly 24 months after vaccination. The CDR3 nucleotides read TGTGCCAGCAGCTCCCGTCGGGGACAAGACTACGAGCAGTACTTC. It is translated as CASSSRRGQDYEQYF.